This T cell receptor beta chain is from a study of T-cell memory formation after mild COVID-19 (dated by TCRdb to the early 2020s). Broadly, across the study: Most TCR sequence clusters were specific to one of the two donors. In two donors, T-cell clones that expanded and contracted after mild COVID-19 were followed by sequencing TCRalpha and TCRbeta repertoires longitudinally. Two young, previously healthy adult volunteers made up the cohort, one male and one female.

The data were produced on an Illumina NovaSeq 6000. TCRalpha and TCRbeta cDNA libraries were constructed by 5'RACE with constant-segment primers, with sample barcodes and unique molecular identifiers being introduced. Trizol reagent was used to extract RNA from every sample. Library amplification was performed in two PCR steps, and a second sample barcode and Illumina TruSeq adapters were introduced in the second step. Sequencing of the libraries was done on an Illumina NovaSeq, producing 2 x 150 bp paired-end reads. In the authors' own workflow: The reads were demultiplexed and collapsed into UMI-guided consensus sequences using migec v1.2.7. With mixcr v2.1.11, UMI consensuses were aligned to TRA and TRB V and J templates and assembled into clonotypes. Clonotypes were classified as expanded or contracted when called significant by both edgeR and NoisET, with noise models trained on biological replicates. For edgeR calls, a false discovery rate-adjusted p below 0.01 and a log2 fold-change threshold of 1 were applied. As an exploratory analysis of dynamics, PCA with hierarchical clustering was applied to max-normalized trajectories of the 1000 most abundant clonotypes. Each responding clone was given a CD4 or CD8 phenotype based on the CD4+ and CD8+ repertoires, which had been sequenced separately. TCRdb reprocessed the public reads (quality trimming at Q25 with fastp, clone calling with MiXCR) and kept in-frame beta chains. Entries are consolidated by CDR3 protein sequence, retaining the most common genes and DNA. What appears here as the V and J calls and clone size reflects TCRdb's work, not the paper's. In all, the sample holds a few hundred thousand distinct CDR3 sequences, and under 25% of those were seen once. Under 25% of the sample comes from the top ten.

PBMCs were isolated by Ficoll-Paque density gradient centrifugation. Concerning this clonotype: It has no known antigen specificity. The sample holds no much larger clone one base away, and base qualities are not on file.

From cysteine to phenylalanine, the CDR3 is 16 amino acids long. Only the CDR3 part of the read is kept: 48 bases, read in frame from the first base. The germline V gene specifies MNHEY as CDR1 and SVGAGI as CDR2. The junction shows trimming of 4 bases on V and 0 bases on J, and the gene matches do not reach 6 bases of it. What the study reported, not specific to this receptor: Some responding clones were found in pre-infection memory, which suggests that pre-existing cross-reactive memory T cells took part in the SARS-CoV-2 response. Whether the second-wave clones peaking on day 37 were SARS-CoV-2 specific was not confirmed. Only a couple of mild cases were covered by the study, and larger cohorts that include severe cases with pre-infection samples were considered necessary. Balanced CD4/CD8 phenotypes were observed for clones contracting from day 15 to 85, whereas a bias towards CD4+ was observed for a second wave of clones expanding from day 15 to 37. Contracting CD4+ clones turned up mainly in the CM and EM memory subsets, whereas EMRA was where CD8+ clones were enriched.

The rearranged segments are TRBV6-5 and TRBJ1-5; a stretch of 7 junction bases matches TRBD1. The material sequenced was PBMCs or a T cell subset sorted from them (not recorded which). The sequence derives from a man between 18 and 35 years old who had mild COVID-19 (a few samples of this study predate the infection). The sample titles of this study are shuffled in the database, so cell type and time point are left out; the donor was told from shared clones. The CDR3 region reads CASSSRYRGSNQPQHF. The DNA reads TGTGCCAGCAGTTCGCGATACAGGGGTAGCAATCAGCCCCAGCATTTT.